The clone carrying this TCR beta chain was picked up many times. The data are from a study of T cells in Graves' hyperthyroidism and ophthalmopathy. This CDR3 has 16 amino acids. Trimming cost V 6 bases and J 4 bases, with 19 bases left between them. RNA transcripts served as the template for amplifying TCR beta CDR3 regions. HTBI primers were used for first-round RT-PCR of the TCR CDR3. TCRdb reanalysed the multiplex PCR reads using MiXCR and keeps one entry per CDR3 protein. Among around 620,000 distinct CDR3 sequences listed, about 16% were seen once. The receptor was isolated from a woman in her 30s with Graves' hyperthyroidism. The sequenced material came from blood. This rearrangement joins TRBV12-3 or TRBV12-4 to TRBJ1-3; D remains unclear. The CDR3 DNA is TGTGCCAGCAGCCCATTTCGCCGACTGGAAGGAAACACCATATATTTT. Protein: CASSPFRRLEGNTIYF.